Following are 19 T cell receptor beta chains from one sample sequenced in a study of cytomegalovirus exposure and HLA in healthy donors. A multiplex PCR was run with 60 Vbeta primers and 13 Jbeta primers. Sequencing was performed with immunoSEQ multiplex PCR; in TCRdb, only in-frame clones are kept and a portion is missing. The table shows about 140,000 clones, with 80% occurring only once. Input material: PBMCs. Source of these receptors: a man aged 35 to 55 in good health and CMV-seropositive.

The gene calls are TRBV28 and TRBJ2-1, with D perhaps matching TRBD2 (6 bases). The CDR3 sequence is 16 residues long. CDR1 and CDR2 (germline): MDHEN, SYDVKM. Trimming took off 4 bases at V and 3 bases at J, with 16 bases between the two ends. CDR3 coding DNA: TGTGCCAGCAGTTCCGTTGGGACTGGACTCTACAATGAGCAGTTCTTC. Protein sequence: CASSSVGTGLYNEQFF.

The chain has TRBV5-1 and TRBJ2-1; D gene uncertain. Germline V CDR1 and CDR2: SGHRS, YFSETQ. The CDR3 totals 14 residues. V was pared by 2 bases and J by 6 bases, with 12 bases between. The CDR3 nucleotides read TGCGCCAGCAGCTTAGGAACAGCAACCAATGAGCAGTTCTTC. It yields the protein CASSLGTATNEQFF.

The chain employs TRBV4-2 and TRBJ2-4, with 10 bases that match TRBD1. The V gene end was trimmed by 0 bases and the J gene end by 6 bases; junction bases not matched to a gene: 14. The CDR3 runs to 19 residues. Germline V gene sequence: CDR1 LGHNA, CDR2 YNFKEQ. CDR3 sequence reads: CASSQESVMVWDRGNIQYF. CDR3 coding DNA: TGTGCCAGCAGCCAAGAGTCTGTGATGGTCTGGGACAGGGGAAACATTCAGTACTTC.

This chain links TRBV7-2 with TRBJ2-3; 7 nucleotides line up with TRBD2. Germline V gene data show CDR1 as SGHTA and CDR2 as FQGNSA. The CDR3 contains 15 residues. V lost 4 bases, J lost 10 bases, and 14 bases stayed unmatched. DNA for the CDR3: TGTGCCAGCAGCTCGAGCGGGACCTGGGTATCAGCGCAGTATTTT. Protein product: CASSSSGTWVSAQYF.

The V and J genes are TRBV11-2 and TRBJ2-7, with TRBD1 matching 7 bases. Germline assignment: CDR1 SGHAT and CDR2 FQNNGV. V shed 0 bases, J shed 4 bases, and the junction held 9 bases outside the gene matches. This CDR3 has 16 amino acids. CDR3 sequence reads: CASSLELAGGRYEQYF. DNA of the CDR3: TGTGCCAGCAGCTTAGAGCTCGCAGGGGGACGGTACGAGCAGTACTTC. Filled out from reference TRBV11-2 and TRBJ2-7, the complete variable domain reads EAGVAQSPRYKIIEKRQSVAFWCNPISGHATLYWYQQILGQGPKLLIQFQNNGVVDDSQLPKDRFSAERLKGVDSTLKIQPAKLEDSAVYLCASSLELAGGRYEQYFGPGTRLTVT.

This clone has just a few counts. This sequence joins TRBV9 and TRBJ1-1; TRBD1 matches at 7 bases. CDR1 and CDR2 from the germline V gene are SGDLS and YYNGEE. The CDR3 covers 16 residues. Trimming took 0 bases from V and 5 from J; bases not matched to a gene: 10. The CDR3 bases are TGTGCCAGCAGCGTAGAGGCTCAGGGGGGTAGAACTGAAGCTTTCTTT. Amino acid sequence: CASSVEAQGGRTEAFF.

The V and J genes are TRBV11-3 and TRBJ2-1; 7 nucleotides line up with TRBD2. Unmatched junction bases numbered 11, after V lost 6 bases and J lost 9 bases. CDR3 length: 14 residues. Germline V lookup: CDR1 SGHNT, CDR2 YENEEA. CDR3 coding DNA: TGTGCCAGCAGTTCAACAACTAGCGCCAGTGAGCAGTTCTTC. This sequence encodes CASSSTTSASEQFF.

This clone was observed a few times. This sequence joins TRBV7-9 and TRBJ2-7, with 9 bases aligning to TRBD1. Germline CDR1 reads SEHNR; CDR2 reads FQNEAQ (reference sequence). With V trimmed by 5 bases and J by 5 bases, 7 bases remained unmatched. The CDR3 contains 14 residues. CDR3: CASSNNRGQDEQYF. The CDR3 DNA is TGTGCCAGCAGCAATAACAGGGGGCAGGACGAGCAGTACTTC.

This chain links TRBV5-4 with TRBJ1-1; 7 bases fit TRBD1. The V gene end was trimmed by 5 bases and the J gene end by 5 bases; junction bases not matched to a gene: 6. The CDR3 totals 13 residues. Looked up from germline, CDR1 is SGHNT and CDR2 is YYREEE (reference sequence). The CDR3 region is CASSTTGDTEAFF. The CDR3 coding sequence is TGTGCCAGCAGTACCACAGGGGATACTGAAGCTTTCTTT.

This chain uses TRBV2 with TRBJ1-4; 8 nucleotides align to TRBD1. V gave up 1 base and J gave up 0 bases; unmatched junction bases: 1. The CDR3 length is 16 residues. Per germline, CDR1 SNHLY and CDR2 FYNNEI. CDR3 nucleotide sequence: TGTGCCAGCAGTGAAGGACAGGGGACAACTAATGAAAAACTGTTTTTT. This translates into CASSEGQGTTNEKLFF.

As DNA, the CDR3 is TGTGCCAGCAGTCACTTCGCCCCCCAAGAGACCCAGTACTTC. This gives the protein CASSHFAPQETQYF. The rearrangement uses TRBV28 and TRBJ2-5; D remains unclear. The CDR3 runs 14 residues. Trimming shortened V by 5 bases and J by 1 base, and 11 bases separated the two germline ends. Germline CDR1 MDHEN, CDR2 SYDVKM. Looking up the rest from reference TRBV28 and TRBJ2-5 gives the full variable domain: DVKVTQSSRYLVKRTGEKVFLECVQDMDHENMFWYRQDPGLGLRLIYFSYDVKMKEKGDIPEGYSVSREKKERFSLILESASTNQTSMYLCASSHFAPQETQYFGPGTRLLVL.

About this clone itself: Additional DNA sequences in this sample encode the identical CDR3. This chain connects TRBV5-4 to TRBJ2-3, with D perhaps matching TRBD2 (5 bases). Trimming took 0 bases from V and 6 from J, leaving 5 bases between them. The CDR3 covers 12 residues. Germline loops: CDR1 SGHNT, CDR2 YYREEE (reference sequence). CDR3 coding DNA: TGTGCCAGCAGCTTGGGCGGGGATACGCAGTATTTT. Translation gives CASSLGGDTQYF.

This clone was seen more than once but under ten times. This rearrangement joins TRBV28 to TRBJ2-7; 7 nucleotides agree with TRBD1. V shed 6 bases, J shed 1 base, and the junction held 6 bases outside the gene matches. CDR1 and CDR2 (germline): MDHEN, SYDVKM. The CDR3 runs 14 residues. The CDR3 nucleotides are TGTGCCAGCAGACTAGGGGGCACGTCCTACGAGCAGTACTTC. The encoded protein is CASRLGGTSYEQYF.

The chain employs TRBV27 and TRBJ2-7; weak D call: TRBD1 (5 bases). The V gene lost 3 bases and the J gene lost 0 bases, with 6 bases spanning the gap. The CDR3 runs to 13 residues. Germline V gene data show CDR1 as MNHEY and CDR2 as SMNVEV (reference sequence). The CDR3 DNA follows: TGTGCCAGCAGTTTTACAGGCTCCTACGAGCAGTACTTC. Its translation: CASSFTGSYEQYF.

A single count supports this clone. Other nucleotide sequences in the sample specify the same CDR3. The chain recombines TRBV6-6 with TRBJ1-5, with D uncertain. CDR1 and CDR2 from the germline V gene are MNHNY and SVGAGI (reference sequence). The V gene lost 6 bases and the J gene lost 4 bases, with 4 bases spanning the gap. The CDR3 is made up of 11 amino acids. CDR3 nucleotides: TGTGCCAGCAGCGGGAATCAGCCCCAGCATTTT. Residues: CASSGNQPQHF.

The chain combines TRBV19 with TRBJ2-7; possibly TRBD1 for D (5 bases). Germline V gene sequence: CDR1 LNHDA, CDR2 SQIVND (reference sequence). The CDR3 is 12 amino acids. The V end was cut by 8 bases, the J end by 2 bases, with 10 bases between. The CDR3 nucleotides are TGTGCCAGTTCCACAGGACCCTACGAGCAGTACTTC. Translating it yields CASSTGPYEQYF.

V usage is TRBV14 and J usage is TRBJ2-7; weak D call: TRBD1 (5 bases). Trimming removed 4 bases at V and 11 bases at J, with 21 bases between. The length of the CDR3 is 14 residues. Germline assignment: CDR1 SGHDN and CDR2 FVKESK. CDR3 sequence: CASSPGQAIALEYF. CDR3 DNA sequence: TGTGCCAGCAGCCCAGGGCAGGCGATTGCTCTGGAGTACTTC. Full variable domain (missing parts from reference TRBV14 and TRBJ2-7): EAGVTQFPSHSVIEKGQTVTLRCDPISGHDNLYWYRRVMGKEIKFLLHFVKESKQDESGMPNNRFLAERTGGTYSTLKVQPAELEDSGVYFCASSPGQAIALEYFGPGTRLTVT.

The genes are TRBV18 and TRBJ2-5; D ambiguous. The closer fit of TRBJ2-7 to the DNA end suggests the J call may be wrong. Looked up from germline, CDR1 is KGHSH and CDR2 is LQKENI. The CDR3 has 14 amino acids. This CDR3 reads CASSPTGVPYEQYF. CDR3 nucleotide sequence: TGTGCCAGCTCACCAACCGGAGTCCCCTACGAGCAGTACTTC.

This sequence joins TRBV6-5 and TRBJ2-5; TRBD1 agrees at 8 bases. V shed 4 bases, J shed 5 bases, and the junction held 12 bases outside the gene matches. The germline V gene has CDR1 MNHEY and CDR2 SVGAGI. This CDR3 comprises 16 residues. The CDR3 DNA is TGTGCCAGCAGTTCCCAGCACCAGGGGGCGGAGGAGACCCAGTACTTC. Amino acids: CASSSQHQGAEETQYF.